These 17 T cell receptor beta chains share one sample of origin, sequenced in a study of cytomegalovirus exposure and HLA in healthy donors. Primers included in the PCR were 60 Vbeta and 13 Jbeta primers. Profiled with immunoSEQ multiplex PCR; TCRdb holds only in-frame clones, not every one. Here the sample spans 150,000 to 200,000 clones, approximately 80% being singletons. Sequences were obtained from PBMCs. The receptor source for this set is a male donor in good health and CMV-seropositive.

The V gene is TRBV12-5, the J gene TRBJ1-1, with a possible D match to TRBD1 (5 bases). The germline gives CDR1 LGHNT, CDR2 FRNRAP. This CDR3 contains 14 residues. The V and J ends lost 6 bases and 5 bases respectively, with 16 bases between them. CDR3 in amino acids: CASGRPRVGTEAFF. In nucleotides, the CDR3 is TGTGCTAGTGGACGCCCCAGGGTGGGGACTGAAGCTTTCTTT.

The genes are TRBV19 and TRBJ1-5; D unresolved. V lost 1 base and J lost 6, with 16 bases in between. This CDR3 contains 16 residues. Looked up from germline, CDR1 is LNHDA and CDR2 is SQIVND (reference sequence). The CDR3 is CASSIGGGPGGQPQHF. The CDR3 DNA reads TGTGCCAGTAGTATAGGAGGCGGGCCGGGCGGTCAGCCCCAGCATTTT. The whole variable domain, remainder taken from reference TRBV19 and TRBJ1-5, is DGGITQSPKYLFRKEGQNVTLSCEQNLNHDAMYWYRQDPGQGLRLIYYSQIVNDFQKGDIAEGYSVSREKKESFPLTVTSAQKNPTAFYLCASSIGGGPGGQPQHFGDGTRLSIL.

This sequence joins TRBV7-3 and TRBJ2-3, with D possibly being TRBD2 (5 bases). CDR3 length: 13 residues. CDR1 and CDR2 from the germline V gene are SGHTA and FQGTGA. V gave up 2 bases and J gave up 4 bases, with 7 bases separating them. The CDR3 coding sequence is TGTGCCAGCAGCTTACGAGGGTCAGATACGCAGTATTTT. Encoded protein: CASSLRGSDTQYF.

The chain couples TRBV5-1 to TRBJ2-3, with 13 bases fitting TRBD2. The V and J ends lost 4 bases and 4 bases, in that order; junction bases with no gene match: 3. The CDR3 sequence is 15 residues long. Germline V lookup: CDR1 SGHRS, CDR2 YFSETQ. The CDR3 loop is CASSPTSGGADTQYF. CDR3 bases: TGCGCCAGCAGCCCTACTAGCGGGGGGGCAGATACGCAGTATTTT. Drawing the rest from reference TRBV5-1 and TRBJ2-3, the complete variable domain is KAGVTQTPRYLIKTRGQQVTLSCSPISGHRSVSWYQQTPGQGLQFLFEYFSETQRNKGNFPGRFSGRQFSNSRSEMNVSTLELGDSALYLCASSPTSGGADTQYFGPGTRLTVL.

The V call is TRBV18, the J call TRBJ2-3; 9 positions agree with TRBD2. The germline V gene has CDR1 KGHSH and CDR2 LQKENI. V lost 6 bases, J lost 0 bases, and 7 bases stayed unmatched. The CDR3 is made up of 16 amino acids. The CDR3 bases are TGTGCCAGCTCTTATCTAGCGGGAACCAGCACAGATACGCAGTATTTT. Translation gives CASSYLAGTSTDTQYF.

CDR3 sequence (DNA): TGTGCCAGTAGTGGCTCGCAGGGGGCTTACGAGCAGTACTTC. It encodes CASSGSQGAYEQYF. The rearrangement joins TRBV19 to TRBJ2-7; 8 positions match TRBD1. J was trimmed by 4 bases and V by 5 bases; bases with no gene match: 7. The germline V gene encodes CDR1 LNHDA and CDR2 SQIVND (reference sequence). The CDR3 contains 14 residues.

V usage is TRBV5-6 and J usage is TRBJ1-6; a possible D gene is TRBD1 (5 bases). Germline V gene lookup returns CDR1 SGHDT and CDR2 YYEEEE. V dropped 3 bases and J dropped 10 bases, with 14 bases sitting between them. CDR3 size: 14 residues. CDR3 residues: CASSWQGTSSPLHF. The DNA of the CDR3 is TGTGCCAGCAGCTGGCAGGGTACGAGCTCACCCCTCCACTTT.

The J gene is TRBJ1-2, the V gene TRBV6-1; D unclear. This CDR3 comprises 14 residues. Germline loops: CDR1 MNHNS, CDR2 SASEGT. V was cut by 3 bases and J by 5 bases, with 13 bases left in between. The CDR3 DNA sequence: TGTGCCAGCAGTGAGTCACAGTTTAAGTATGGCTACACCTTC. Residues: CASSESQFKYGYTF.

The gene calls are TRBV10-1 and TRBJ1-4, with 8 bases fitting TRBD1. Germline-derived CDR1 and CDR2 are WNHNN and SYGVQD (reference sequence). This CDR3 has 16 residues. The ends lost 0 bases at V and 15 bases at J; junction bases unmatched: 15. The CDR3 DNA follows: TGCGCCAGCAGTGAGTCCGACCGGGACAGGTGGGTGATTTTGTTTTTT. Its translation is CASSESDRDRWVILFF.

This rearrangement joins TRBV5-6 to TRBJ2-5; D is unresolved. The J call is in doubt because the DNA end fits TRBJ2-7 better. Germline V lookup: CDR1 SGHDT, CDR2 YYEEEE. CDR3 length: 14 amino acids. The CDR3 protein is CASSSTPLSYEQYF. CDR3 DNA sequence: TGTGCCAGCAGCTCTACCCCACTGTCCTACGAGCAGTACTTC.

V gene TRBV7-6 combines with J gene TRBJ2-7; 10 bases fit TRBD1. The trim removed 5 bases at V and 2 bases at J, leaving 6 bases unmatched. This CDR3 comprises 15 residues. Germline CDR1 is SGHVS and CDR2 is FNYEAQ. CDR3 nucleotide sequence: TGTGCCAGCAGCGGGGGACAGGGGATCCCCTACGAGCAGTACTTC. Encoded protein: CASSGGQGIPYEQYF.

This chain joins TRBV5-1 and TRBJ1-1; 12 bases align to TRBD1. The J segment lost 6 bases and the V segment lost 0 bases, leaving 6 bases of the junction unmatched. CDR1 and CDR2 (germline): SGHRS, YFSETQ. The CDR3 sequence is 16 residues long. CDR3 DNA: TGCGCCAGCAGCTTGGGTCCGGGACAGGGGGCCGCTGAAGCTTTCTTT. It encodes CASSLGPGQGAAEAFF.

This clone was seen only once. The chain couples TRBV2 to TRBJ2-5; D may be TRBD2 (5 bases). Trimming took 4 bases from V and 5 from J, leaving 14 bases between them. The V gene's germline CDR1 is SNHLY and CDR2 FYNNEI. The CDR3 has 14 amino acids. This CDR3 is CASSGPARRETQYF. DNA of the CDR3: TGTGCCAGCAGTGGCCCCGCTAGGAGGGAGACCCAGTACTTC.

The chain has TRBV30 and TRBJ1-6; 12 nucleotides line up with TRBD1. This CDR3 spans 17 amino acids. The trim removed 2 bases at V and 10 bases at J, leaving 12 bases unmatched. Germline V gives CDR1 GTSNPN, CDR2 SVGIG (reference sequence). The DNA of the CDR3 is TGTGCCTGGAGTCCCACGACGGGACAGGGGGCTCGGTCACCCCTCCACTTT. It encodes CAWSPTTGQGARSPLHF.

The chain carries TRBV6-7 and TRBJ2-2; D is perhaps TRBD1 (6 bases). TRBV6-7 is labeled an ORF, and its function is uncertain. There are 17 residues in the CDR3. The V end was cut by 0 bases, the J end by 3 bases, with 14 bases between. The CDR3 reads CASSYSKWWGHTGELFF. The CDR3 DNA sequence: TGTGCCAGCAGTTACTCGAAATGGTGGGGGCACACCGGGGAGCTGTTTTTT.

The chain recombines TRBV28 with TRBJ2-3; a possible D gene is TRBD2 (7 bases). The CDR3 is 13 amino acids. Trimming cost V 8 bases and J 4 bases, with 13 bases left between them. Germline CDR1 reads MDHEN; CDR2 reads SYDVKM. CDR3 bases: TGTGCCAGCGTGGGGGGGCCGGCAGATACGCAGTATTTT. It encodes CASVGGPADTQYF.

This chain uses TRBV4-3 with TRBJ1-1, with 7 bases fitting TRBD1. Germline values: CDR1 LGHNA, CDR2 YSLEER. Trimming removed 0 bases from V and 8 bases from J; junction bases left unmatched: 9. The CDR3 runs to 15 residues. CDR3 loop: CASSQDSRGGGEAFF. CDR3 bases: TGCGCCAGCAGCCAAGATTCAAGAGGGGGCGGAGAAGCTTTCTTT.